This TCR beta chain originates from a study of neurological immune-mediated disorders. Unsorted libraries were prepared from 2 million PBMCs held at -80 C. Broader study findings: A possible signature was seen in one related-CDR3 cluster, into which phylogenetic grouping placed the repertoires of 18 of 34 multiple sclerosis patients. There was no clinical or MRI feature that showed an association with the multiple sclerosis repertoire cluster.

CDR3 size: 15 residues. The germline V gene has CDR1 LGHNA and CDR2 YNFKEQ. V gave up 4 bases and J gave up 4 bases; unmatched junction bases: 5. This clonotype was detected ten times or more. Its cognate antigen is unknown. TCRdb itself ran the 5' RACE reads through MiXCR, one entry per CDR3 protein. Among approximately 65,000 distinct CDR3 sequences listed, around 5% were seen once. Material: PBMCs. The chain combines TRBV4-2 with TRBJ2-7, with 12 bases that match TRBD2. The TCR was taken from a human donor with multiple sclerosis. The donor label of this sample is uncertain. CDR3 nucleotide sequence: TGTGCCAGCAGCCCAGCACTAGCGGGGGGTTACGAGCAGTACTTC. Translated: CASSPALAGGYEQYF.